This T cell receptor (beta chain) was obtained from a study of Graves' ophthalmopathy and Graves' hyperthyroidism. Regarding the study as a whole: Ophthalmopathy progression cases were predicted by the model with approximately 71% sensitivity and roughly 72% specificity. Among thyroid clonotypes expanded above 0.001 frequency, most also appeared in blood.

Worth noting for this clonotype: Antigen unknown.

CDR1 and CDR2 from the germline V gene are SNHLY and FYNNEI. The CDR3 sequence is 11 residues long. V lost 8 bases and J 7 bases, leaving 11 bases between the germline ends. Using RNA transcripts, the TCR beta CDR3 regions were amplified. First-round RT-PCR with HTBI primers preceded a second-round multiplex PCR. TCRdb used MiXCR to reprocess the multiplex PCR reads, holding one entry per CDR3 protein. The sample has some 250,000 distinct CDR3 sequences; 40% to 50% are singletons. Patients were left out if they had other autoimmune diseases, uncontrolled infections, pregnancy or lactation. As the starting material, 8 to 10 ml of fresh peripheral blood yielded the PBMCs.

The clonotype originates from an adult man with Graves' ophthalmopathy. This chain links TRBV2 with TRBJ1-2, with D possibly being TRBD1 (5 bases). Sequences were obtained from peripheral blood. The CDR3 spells CASVETGGYTF. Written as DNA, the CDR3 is TGTGCCAGCGTTGAAACAGGTGGCTACACCTTC.